Listed here are 7 T cell receptor beta chains from one sample, sequenced in a study of blood T cell repertoires in COVID-19. Method: immunoSEQ multiplex PCR; TCRdb's copy keeps in-frame clones and lacks some. The sample carries about 270,000 clones, approximately 86% recorded once. Sequenced input: peripheral blood. The receptors shown here come from a man between 40 and 49 years old with active or convalescent COVID-19.

J is TRBJ2-1 and V is TRBV6-5; D not certain. V was clipped by 2 bases and J by 8 bases, with 4 bases between them. This CDR3 has 11 residues. Germline-derived CDR1 and CDR2 are MNHEY and SVGAGI. Written as DNA, the CDR3 is TGTGCCAGCAGTTACCTCGATGAGCAGTTCTTC. Translated: CASSYLDEQFF.

The rearrangement links TRBV24-1 to TRBJ2-7; TRBD2 matches at 12 bases. Germline assignment: CDR1 KGHDR and CDR2 SFDVKD. The CDR3 runs to 18 residues. J was trimmed by 3 bases and V by 3 bases; bases with no gene match: 11. This CDR3 reads CATSDPNSASGRDYEQYF. Written as DNA, the CDR3 is TGTGCCACCAGTGATCCCAACTCGGCTAGCGGGAGGGACTACGAGCAGTACTTC.

The chain uses TRBV19 and TRBJ2-1; 9 bases are shared with TRBD2. The CDR3 runs to 14 residues. The trim removed 4 bases at V and 7 bases at J, leaving 5 bases unmatched. CDR1 is LNHDA and CDR2 is SQIVND in the germline V gene (reference sequence). In DNA, the CDR3 is TGTGCCAGTAGTACCCTAGCGGGAATGAATGAGCAGTTCTTC. It encodes CASSTLAGMNEQFF.

The rearrangement links TRBV5-1 to TRBJ2-3; TRBD1 aligns across 8 bases. This CDR3 spans 16 amino acids. The junction had 5 bases not matched to a gene; V was cut back by 2 bases and J by 0 bases. Per germline, CDR1 SGHRS and CDR2 YFSETQ. This CDR3 is CASSFLGTGSTDTQYF. For the CDR3, the DNA is TGCGCCAGCAGCTTCCTCGGGACAGGTAGCACAGATACGCAGTATTTT.

This chain joins TRBV25-1 and TRBJ2-5; TRBD2 agrees at 12 bases. Germline V gene sequence: CDR1 MGHDK, CDR2 SYGVNS. V was clipped by 2 bases and J by 5 bases; unmatched bases: 12. CDR3 size: 18 residues. CDR3 nucleotides: TGTGCCAGCAGTGAACTGGCGCTAGCGGGAGGGCCGGGGGAGACCCAGTACTTC. Protein sequence: CASSELALAGGPGETQYF. The full variable domain, in which reference TRBV25-1 and TRBJ2-5 provide the parts outside the CDR3, is EADIYQTPRYLVIGTGKKITLECSQTMGHDKMYWYQQDPGMELHLIHYSYGVNSTEKGDLSSESTVSRIRTEHFPLTLESARPSHTSQYLCASSELALAGGPGETQYFGPGTRLLVL.

The rearrangement uses TRBV7-9 and TRBJ1-2, with 7 nucleotides matching TRBD1. The CDR3 is 13 amino acids. Germline values: CDR1 SEHNR, CDR2 FQNEAQ (reference sequence). After removal of 1 base from V and 8 bases from J, the junction contained 4 bases not matched to a gene. CDR3 DNA sequence: TGTGCCAGCAGCTTAGGAAGGGGGCCAGGCTACACCTTC. Translating it yields CASSLGRGPGYTF. Full variable domain (remainder filled in from reference TRBV7-9 and TRBJ1-2): DTGVSQNPRHKITKRGQNVTFRCDPISEHNRLYWYRQTLGQGPEFLTYFQNEAQLEKSRLLSDRFSAERPKGSFSTLEIQRTEQGDSAMYLCASSLGRGPGYTFGSGTRLTVV.

The genes are TRBV24-1 and TRBJ1-5; D gene unclear. In germline, CDR1 is KGHDR, CDR2 SFDVKD. V was trimmed by 4 bases and J by 7 bases, leaving 10 bases between them. This CDR3 contains 13 residues. The CDR3 here is CATSESGGQPQHF. The DNA for the CDR3 is TGTGCCACCAGTGAGTCAGGAGGACAGCCCCAGCATTTT.